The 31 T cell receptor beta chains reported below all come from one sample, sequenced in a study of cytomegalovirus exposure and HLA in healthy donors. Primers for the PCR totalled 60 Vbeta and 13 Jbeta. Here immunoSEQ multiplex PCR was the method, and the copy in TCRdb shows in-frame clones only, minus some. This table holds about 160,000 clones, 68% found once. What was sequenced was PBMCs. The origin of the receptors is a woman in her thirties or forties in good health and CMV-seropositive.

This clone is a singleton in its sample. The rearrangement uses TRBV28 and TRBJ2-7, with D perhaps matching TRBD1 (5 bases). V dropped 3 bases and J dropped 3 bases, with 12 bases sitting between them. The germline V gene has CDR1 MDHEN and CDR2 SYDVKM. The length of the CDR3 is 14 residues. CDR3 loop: CASSLPGIVYEQYF. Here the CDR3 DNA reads TGTGCCAGCAGTTTGCCAGGGATAGTCTACGAGCAGTACTTC. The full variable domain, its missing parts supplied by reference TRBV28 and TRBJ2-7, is DVKVTQSSRYLVKRTGEKVFLECVQDMDHENMFWYRQDPGLGLRLIYFSYDVKMKEKGDIPEGYSVSREKKERFSLILESASTNQTSMYLCASSLPGIVYEQYFGPGTRLTVT.

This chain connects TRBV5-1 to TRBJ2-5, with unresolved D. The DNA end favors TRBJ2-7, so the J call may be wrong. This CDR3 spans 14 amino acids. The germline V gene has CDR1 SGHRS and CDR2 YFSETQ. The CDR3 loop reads CASSSTLGTYEQYF. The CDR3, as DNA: TGCGCCAGCAGCTCTACGCTAGGAACCTACGAGCAGTACTTC.

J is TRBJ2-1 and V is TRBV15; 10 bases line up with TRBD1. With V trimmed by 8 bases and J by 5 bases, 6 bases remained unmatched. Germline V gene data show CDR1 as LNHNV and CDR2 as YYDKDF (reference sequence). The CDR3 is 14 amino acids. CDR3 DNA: TGTGCCACCGGGGTCGGACAGGGGGACAATGAGCAGTTCTTC. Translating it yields CATGVGQGDNEQFF.

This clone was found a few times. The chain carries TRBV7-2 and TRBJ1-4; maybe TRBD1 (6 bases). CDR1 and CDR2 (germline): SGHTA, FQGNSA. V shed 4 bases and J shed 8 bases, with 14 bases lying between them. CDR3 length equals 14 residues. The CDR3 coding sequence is TGTGCCAGCAGCTCACAGGGCGGGTCCGAAAAACTGTTTTTT. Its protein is CASSSQGGSEKLFF. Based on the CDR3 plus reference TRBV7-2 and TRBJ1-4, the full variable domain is GAGVSQSPSNKVTEKGKDVELRCDPISGHTALYWYRQSLGQGLEFLIYFQGNSAPDKSGLPSDRFSAERTGGSVSTLTIQRTQQEDSAVYLCASSSQGGSEKLFFGSGTQLSVL.

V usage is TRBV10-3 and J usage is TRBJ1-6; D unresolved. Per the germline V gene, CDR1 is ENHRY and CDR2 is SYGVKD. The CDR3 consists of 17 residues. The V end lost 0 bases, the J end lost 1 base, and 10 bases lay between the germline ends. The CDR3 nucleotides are TGTGCCATCAGTGAGTCGAGGGAGTGGTCCTATAATTCACCCCTCCACTTT. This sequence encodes CAISESREWSYNSPLHF.

CDR3 in DNA: TGTGCCAGCAGCTTAGAGGAGGGCAATGAGCAGTTCTTC. This encodes CASSLEEGNEQFF. This sequence joins TRBV7-2 and TRBJ2-1, with D possibly being TRBD2 (6 bases). The V gene's germline CDR1 is SGHTA and CDR2 FQGNSA. The V end lost 1 base, the J end lost 6 bases, and 7 bases lay between the germline ends. This CDR3 is 13 amino acids long.

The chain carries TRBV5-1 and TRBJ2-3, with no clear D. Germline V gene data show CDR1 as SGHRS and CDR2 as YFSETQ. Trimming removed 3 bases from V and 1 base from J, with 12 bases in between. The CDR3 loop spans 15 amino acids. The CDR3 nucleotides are TGCGCCAGCAGCTCAACCCAGACTGGCACAGATACGCAGTATTTT. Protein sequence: CASSSTQTGTDTQYF.

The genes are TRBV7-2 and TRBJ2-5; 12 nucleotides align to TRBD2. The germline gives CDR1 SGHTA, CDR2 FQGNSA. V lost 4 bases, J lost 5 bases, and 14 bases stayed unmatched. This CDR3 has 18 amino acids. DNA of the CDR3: TGTGCCAGCAGCTCCCGGACTACTAGCGGGGGGCAGGGGGAGACCCAGTACTTC. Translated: CASSSRTTSGGQGETQYF.

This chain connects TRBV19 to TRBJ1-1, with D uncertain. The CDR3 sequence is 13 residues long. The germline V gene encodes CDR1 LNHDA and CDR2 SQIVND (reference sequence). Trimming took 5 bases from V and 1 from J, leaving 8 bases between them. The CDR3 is CASSRGENTEAFF. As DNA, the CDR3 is TGTGCCAGTAGTCGGGGTGAGAACACTGAAGCTTTCTTT. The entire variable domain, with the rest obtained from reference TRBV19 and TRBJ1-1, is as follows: DGGITQSPKYLFRKEGQNVTLSCEQNLNHDAMYWYRQDPGQGLRLIYYSQIVNDFQKGDIAEGYSVSREKKESFPLTVTSAQKNPTAFYLCASSRGENTEAFFGQGTRLTVV.

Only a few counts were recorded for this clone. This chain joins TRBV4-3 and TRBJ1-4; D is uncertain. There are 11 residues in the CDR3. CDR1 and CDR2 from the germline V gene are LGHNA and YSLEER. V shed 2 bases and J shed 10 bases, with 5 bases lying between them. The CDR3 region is CASSQLGKLFF. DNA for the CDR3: TGCGCCAGCAGCCAACTAGGAAAACTGTTTTTT.

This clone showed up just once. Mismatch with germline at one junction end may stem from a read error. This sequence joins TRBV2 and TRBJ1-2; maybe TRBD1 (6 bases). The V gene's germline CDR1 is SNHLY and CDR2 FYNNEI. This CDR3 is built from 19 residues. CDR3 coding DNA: TGTGCCAGCAGTGATCCCGATCCACTACAGGGAAAATCAGGCTATGGCTACCCCTTC. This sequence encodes CASSDPDPLQGKSGYGYPF.

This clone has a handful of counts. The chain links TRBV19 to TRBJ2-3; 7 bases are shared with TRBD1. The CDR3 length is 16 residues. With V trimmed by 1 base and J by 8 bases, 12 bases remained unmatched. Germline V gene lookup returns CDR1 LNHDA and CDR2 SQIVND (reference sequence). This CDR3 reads CASSIGLDRPFVTQYF. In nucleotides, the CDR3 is TGTGCCAGTAGTATAGGATTGGACAGGCCTTTTGTTACGCAGTATTTT.

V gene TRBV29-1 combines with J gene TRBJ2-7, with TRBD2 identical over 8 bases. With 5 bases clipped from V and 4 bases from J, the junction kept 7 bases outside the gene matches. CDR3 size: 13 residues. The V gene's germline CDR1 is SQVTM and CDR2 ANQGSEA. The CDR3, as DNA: TGCAGCGTTACCACAGGCGGGAGGTACGAGCAGTACTTC. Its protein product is CSVTTGGRYEQYF.

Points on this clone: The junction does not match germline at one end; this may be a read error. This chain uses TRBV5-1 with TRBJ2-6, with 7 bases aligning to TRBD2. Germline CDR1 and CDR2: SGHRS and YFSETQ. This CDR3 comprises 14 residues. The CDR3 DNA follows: TGCGCCAGCAGGATGGGGGGGGAGGTCAACGTCCTGCCTTTC. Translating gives CASRMGGEVNVLPF. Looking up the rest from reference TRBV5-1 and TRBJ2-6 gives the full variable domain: KAGVTQTPRYLIKTRGQQVTLSCSPISGHRSVSWYQQTPGQGLQFLFEYFSETQRNKGNFPGRFSGRQFSNSRSEMNVSTLELGDSALYLCASRMGGEVNVLPFGAGSRLTVL.

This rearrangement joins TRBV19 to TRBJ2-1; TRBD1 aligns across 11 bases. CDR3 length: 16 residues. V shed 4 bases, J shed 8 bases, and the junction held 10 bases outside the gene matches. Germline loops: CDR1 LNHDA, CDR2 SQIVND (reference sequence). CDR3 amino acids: CASSKTGTGGEYEQFF. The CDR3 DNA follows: TGTGCCAGTAGTAAAACCGGGACAGGGGGAGAATATGAGCAGTTCTTC.

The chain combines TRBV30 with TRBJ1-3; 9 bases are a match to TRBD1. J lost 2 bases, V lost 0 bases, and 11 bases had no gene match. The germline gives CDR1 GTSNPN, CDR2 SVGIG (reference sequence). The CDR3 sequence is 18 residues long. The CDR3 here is CAWSVHSTGTGPGNTIYF. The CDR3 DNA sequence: TGTGCCTGGAGTGTACATTCAACCGGGACAGGGCCTGGAAACACCATATATTTT.

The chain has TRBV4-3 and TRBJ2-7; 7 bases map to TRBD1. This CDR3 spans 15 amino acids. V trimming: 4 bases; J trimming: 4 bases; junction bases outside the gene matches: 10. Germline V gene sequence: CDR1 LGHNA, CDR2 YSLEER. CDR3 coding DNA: TGCGCCAGCAGCCCCCGACAGGGCTTGGGGTACGAGCAGTACTTC. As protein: CASSPRQGLGYEQYF.

In nucleotides, the CDR3 is TGCGCCAGCAGCCCGGACAGGAAAGGCTACGAGCAGTACTTC. Translation: CASSPDRKGYEQYF. This rearrangement joins TRBV5-1 to TRBJ2-7; 7 bases agree with TRBD1. V lost 4 bases to trimming and J lost 3 bases; unmatched junction nucleotides: 7. Germline V lookup: CDR1 SGHRS, CDR2 YFSETQ. There are 14 residues in the CDR3.

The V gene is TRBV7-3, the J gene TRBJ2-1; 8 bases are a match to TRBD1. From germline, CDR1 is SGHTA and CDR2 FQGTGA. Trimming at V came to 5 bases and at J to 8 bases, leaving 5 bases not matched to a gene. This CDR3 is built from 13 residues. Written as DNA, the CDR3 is TGTGCCAGCAGCACGACAGGGGTCGATGAGCAGTTCTTC. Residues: CASSTTGVDEQFF. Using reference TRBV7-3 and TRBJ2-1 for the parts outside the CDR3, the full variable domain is GAGVSQTPSNKVTEKGKYVELRCDPISGHTALYWYRQSLGQGPEFLIYFQGTGAADDSGLPNDRFFAVRPEGSVSTLKIQRTERGDSAVYLCASSTTGVDEQFFGPGTRLTVL.

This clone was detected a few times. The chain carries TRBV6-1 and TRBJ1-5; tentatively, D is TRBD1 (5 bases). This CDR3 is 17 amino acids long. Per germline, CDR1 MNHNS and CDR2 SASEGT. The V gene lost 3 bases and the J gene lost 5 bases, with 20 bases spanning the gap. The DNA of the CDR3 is TGTGCCAGCAGTGAGCGTAAAGGCCAGGGTCGGGATCAGCCCCAGCATTTT. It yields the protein CASSERKGQGRDQPQHF.

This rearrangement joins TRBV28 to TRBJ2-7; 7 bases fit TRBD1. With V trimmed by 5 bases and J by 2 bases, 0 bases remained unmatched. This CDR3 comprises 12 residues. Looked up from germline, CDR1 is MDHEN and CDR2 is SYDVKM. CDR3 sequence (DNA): TGTGCCAGCAGTACAGGGGCCTACGAGCAGTACTTC. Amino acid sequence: CASSTGAYEQYF.

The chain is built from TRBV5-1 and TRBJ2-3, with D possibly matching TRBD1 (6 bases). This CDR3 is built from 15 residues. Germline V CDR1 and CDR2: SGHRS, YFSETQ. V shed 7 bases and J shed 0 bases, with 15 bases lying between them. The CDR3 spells CASADDRSSTDTQYF. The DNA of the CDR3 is TGCGCCAGCGCTGACGACAGGTCGAGCACAGATACGCAGTATTTT.

The DNA for the CDR3 is TGTGCCAGCAGCGTAGGAGGGGGCTACGAGCAGCCCCAGCATTTT. This translates into CASSVGGGYEQPQHF. This sequence joins TRBV9 and TRBJ1-5, with 7 positions matching TRBD1. CDR3 length: 15 residues. The germline CDR1 and CDR2 sequences are SGDLS and YYNGEE. The junction had 7 bases not matched to a gene; V was cut back by 0 bases and J by 7 bases.

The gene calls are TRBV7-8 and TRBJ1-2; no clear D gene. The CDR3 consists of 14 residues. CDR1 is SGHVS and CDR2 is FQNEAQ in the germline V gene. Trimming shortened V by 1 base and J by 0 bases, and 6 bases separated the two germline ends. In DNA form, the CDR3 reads TGTGCCAGCAGCTTAGAACAGTCTAACTATGGCTACACCTTC. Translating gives CASSLEQSNYGYTF.

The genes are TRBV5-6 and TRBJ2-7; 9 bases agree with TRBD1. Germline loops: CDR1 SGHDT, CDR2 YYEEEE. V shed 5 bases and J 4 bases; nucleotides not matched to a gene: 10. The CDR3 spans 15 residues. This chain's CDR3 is CASRTDPGQGYEQYF. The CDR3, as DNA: TGTGCCAGCAGGACCGACCCGGGACAGGGATACGAGCAGTACTTC.

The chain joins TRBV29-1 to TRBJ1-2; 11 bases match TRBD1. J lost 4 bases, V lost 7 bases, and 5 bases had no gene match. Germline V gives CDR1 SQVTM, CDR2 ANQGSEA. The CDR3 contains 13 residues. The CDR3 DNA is TGCAGCGCGGACGGACAGGGGGCCTATGGCTACACCTTC. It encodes CSADGQGAYGYTF.

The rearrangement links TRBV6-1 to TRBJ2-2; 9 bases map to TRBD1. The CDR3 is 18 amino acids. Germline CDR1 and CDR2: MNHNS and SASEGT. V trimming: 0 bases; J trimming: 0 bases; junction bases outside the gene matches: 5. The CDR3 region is CASSEAWGTGTNTGELFF. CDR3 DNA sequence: TGTGCCAGCAGTGAAGCCTGGGGGACAGGGACGAACACCGGGGAGCTGTTTTTT.

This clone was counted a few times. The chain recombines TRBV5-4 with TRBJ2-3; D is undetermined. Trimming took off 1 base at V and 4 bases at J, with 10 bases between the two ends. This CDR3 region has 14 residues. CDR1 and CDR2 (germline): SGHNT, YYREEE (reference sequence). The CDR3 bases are TGTGCCAGCAGCTTGTTAGCAGTCCCAGATACGCAGTATTTT. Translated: CASSLLAVPDTQYF.

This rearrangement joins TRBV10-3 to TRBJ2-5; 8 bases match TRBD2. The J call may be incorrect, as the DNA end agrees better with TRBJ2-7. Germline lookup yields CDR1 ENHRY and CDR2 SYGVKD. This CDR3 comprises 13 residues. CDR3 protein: CAIMGLGTYEQYF. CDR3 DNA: TGTGCCATCATGGGACTAGGAACCTACGAGCAGTACTTC.

The CDR3, as DNA: TGCGCCAGCAGCGAACCAGACTCCTACGAGCAGTACTTC. Its protein is CASSEPDSYEQYF. The rearrangement joins TRBV5-1 to TRBJ2-7, with unresolved D. Germline values: CDR1 SGHRS, CDR2 YFSETQ. The CDR3 spans 13 residues. V lost 4 bases and J 0 bases, leaving 8 bases between the germline ends.

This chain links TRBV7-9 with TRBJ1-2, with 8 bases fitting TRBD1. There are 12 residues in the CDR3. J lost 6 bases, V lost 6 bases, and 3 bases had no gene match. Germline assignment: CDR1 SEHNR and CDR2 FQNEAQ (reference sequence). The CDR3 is CASRTQGDGYTF. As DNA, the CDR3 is TGTGCCAGCAGGACACAGGGGGATGGCTACACCTTC. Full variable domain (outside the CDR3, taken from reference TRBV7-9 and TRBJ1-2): DTGVSQNPRHKITKRGQNVTFRCDPISEHNRLYWYRQTLGQGPEFLTYFQNEAQLEKSRLLSDRFSAERPKGSFSTLEIQRTEQGDSAMYLCASRTQGDGYTFGSGTRLTVV.